This entry describes one TCR beta chain. Its antigen is unknown. These data are taken from a study of CD8+ T cells in alopecia areata. Study conclusions and caveats: In patients, TCRs were shared less clearly than in mice, and HLA may possibly be involved.

Treatment defined: oral pan-JAK inhibitor, 5-10 mg twice daily. cDNA reverse transcribed from extracted RNA served as the sequencing template. Sequencing used immunoSEQ multiplex PCR; TCRdb keeps in-frame clones, though not all of them. The top ten hold about 21% of the sample, which has 35,000 to 50,000 clones, 55% to 75% seen once. The CDR3 length is 13 residues. Germline V gene lookup returns CDR1 LGHNA and CDR2 YSLEER. V shed 5 bases and J shed 8 bases, with 13 bases lying between them. The sequence was obtained from a human donor with alopecia areata. The specimen was CD8+ T cells sorted from blood, collected at week 4, from a patient treated with tofacitinib. The rearrangement uses TRBV4-3 and TRBJ2-1; D not certain. CDR3 sequence: CASSSRGGDEQFF. The CDR3 DNA sequence: TGCGCCAGCAGCAGTCGAGGCGGCGATGAGCAGTTCTTC.